Here is one T cell receptor beta chain with its context. The antigen is unknown. This sample is drawn from a study of beta chain features in type 1 diabetes. Study findings and constraints: The VDJ junctions of type 1 diabetes patients carried fewer insertions and more deletions. Among all four CD4+ subsets, Type 1 diabetes patients had TCRB CDR3s that were moderately but significantly shorter.

What was sequenced were expressed TCRB transcripts, since all of the isolated RNA had been reverse transcribed. Only in-frame clones appear in the TCRdb table, and some are missing; sequencing was by immunoSEQ multiplex PCR. The data hold some 900,000 clones, with roughly 16% observed a single time. CDR1 and CDR2 (germline): SGHAT, FQNNGV. The CDR3 is 15 residues long. V lost 1 base, J lost 5 bases, and 6 bases stayed unmatched. Via CD45RO/CCR7/CD25/CD127/CD95/CD27, cells of the CD4+ naive, central memory, regulatory and stem cell-like memory subsets were sorted. Sequencing was performed on naive CD4+ T cells from blood. This chain uses TRBV11-2 with TRBJ2-7, with 9 bases aligning to TRBD2. This TCR came from a young woman in good health. DNA for the CDR3: TGTGCCAGCAGCTTAGGCGGGACTAGCTTCCACGAGCAGTACTTC. Translating it yields CASSLGGTSFHEQYF.